This is a list of T cell receptor beta chains from one sample in a study of cytomegalovirus exposure and HLA in healthy donors. The data were produced by immunoSEQ multiplex PCR, yet TCRdb's version contains in-frame clones alone and is incomplete. The sample has 110,000 to 150,000 clones, roughly 73% seen once; the top ten hold 1% to 1.5%. Sequencing was carried out using PBMCs. The receptor set was obtained from a woman aged 35 to 49 in good health and CMV-seronegative. Both conserved end residues are part of each CDR3. D genes are given only for firm matches. Size tells how often a clone was seen (once, few, many) or the class of an expanded clone, and some rows leave it out.

D gene,clone size,J gene,V gene,CDR3 DNA,CDR3 protein
NA,NA,TRBJ2-1,TRBV28,TGTGCCAGCAGAACTTCGCGGGGAAACAATGAGCAGTTCTTC,CASRTSRGNNEQFF
NA,NA,TRBJ2-5,TRBV28,TGTGCCAGCATTAGAGGGATGGGGAAATACCAAGAGACCCAGTACTTC,CASIRGMGKYQETQYF
TRBD1,NA,TRBJ1-6,TRBV5-1,TGCGCCAGCAGCCCATCTCCCGGGACAGGGGGCAATTCACCCCTCCACTTT,CASSPSPGTGGNSPLHF
NA,NA,TRBJ2-3,TRBV6-6,TGTGCCAGCAGTTTCCGTAGTTCGGATACGCAGTATTTT,CASSFRSSDTQYF
NA,once,TRBJ1-2,TRBV6-5,TGTGCCAGCAGTTACTCGATTGCAGCTAACTATGGCTACACCTTC,CASSYSIAANYGYTF
NA,NA,TRBJ1-2,TRBV7-6,TGTGCCAGCAGCCCCCAGCGCGGTGGCTACACCTTC,CASSPQRGGYTF
TRBD1,NA,TRBJ1-2,TRBV4-2,TGTGCCAGCAGCCAAGTGGGACAGGATAAGGTTGGCTACACCTTC,CASSQVGQDKVGYTF
NA,NA,TRBJ1-3,TRBV7-2,TGTGCCAGCAGCCCCCCAGGAAACACCATATATTTT,CASSPPGNTIYF
TRBD1,NA,TRBJ1-4,TRBV5-1,TGCGCCAGCAGCTTGGGGTTCGGGACAGGGACTGGTAGAACTAATGAAAAACTGTTTTTT,CASSLGFGTGTGRTNEKLFF
TRBD1,NA,TRBJ1-4,TRBV4-2,TGTGCCAGCAGCCTGTGGACAGGGGCGAGTAATGAAAAACTGTTTTTT,CASSLWTGASNEKLFF
TRBD2,NA,TRBJ2-4,TRBV4-1,TGCGCCAGCAGCCAAGATACGGTTGAAGCGGGGGGGCTGGACATTCAGTACTTC,CASSQDTVEAGGLDIQYF
NA,once,TRBJ2-3,TRBV9,TGTGCCAGCAGCCCTCTTGGTGGAGGCACGCAGTATTTT,CASSPLGGGTQYF
NA,NA,TRBJ2-5,TRBV9,TGTGCCAGCAGCGTAGCTGTGGGCCTACAAGAGACCCAGTACTTC,CASSVAVGLQETQYF
TRBD1,few,TRBJ1-1,TRBV12-5,TGTGCTAGTGGTGTGGGGACAGGCTTTAACACTGAAGCTTTCTTT,CASGVGTGFNTEAFF
TRBD1,NA,TRBJ1-2,TRBV5-1,TGCGCCAGCACTGAAGGGGGCTCTAACTATGGCTACACCTTC,CASTEGGSNYGYTF
NA,few,TRBJ1-4,TRBV4-2,TGTGCCAGCAGCCAAGAAAGAGGAATAGCTAATGAAAAACTGTTTTTT,CASSQERGIANEKLFF
NA,once,TRBJ1-2,TRBV5-1,TGCGCCAGCAGCCCCGAAGACAGGTCCTCGGGCTACACCTTC,CASSPEDRSSGYTF
NA,NA,TRBJ2-5,TRBV5-5,TGTGCCAGCAGCATCAACAGGGTTTGGGAGACCCAGTACTTC,CASSINRVWETQYF
TRBD1,NA,TRBJ1-2,TRBV29-1,TGCAGCGTTGATATTTCCGGGACAGGAGGCCTGAGCTCCTATGGCTACACCTTC,CSVDISGTGGLSSYGYTF
NA,NA,TRBJ2-1,TRBV12-5,TGTGCTAGCCTACGGAATGAGCAGTTCTTC,CASLRNEQFF
TRBD1,NA,TRBJ1-3,TRBV7-2,TGTGCCAGCAGCTTACCCCCAACACCGGGACAGGGGAGGGACACCATATATTTT,CASSLPPTPGQGRDTIYF
NA,few,TRBJ1-1,TRBV13,TGTGCCAGCAGCTTTTTGGCACGGGGCACTGAAGCTTTCTTT,CASSFLARGTEAFF
NA,NA,TRBJ2-7,TRBV4-1,TGCGCCAGCAGCCAAGATTTGCGGAGCTCCTACGAGCAGTACTTC,CASSQDLRSSYEQYF
TRBD1,NA,TRBJ1-1,TRBV4-1,TGCGCCAGCAGCCAAATTCCGTCAGGGGGCGTTGAAGCTTTCTTT,CASSQIPSGGVEAFF
TRBD1,once,TRBJ2-5,TRBV7-9,TGTGCCAGCAGCTTAGACTGGACAGGACAAGAGGCCCAGTACTTC,CASSLDWTGQEAQYF
NA,NA,TRBJ1-1,TRBV11-1,TGTGCCAGCAGCTTAGCACAAAACACTGAAGCTTTCTTT,CASSLAQNTEAFF
NA,few,TRBJ1-1,TRBV6-5,TGTGCCAGCAGTCCTCCAACAGGGATGAACACTGAAGCTTTCTTT,CASSPPTGMNTEAFF
TRBD1,NA,TRBJ2-2,TRBV9,TGTGCCAGCAGCGCCCGGGACAGGGTGGGGAACACCGGGGAGCTGTTTTTT,CASSARDRVGNTGELFF
TRBD1,NA,TRBJ2-3,TRBV7-8,TGTGCCAGCAGCTCCCACAGGGGTCGTACAGATACGCAGTATTTT,CASSSHRGRTDTQYF
TRBD2,NA,TRBJ2-1,TRBV4-1,TGCGCCAGCAGCCAAGGGCCCTTTGGCGGGGGGAACTACAATGAGCAGTTCTTC,CASSQGPFGGGNYNEQFF
TRBD1,few,TRBJ1-4,TRBV5-1,TGCGCCAGCAGCCCTCACCGGGACAGTGACGAAAAACTGTTTTTT,CASSPHRDSDEKLFF
NA,few,TRBJ1-6,TRBV6-1,TGTGCCAGCAGTCGGACTCCCCTGGGTTCACCCCTCCACTTT,CASSRTPLGSPLHF
TRBD2,NA,TRBJ2-2,TRBV9,TGTGCCAGCAGCGTCTCTAGCGGGTTCAACACCGGGGAGCTGTTTTTT,CASSVSSGFNTGELFF
NA,NA,TRBJ2-3,TRBV19,TGTGCCAGTAGTACCGGGACATCCGAACCCTCTAGCACAGATACGCAGTATTTT,CASSTGTSEPSSTDTQYF
NA,few,TRBJ1-2,TRBV6-5,TGTGCCAGCAGTTACGAGGGTGTGGGCTACACCTTC,CASSYEGVGYTF
TRBD1,NA,TRBJ1-6,TRBV18,TGTGCCAGCTCAGAGGGGGCGAGAGGGAATTCACCCCTCCACTTT,CASSEGARGNSPLHF
NA,NA,TRBJ1-5,TRBV6-1,TGTGCCAGCAAGGAAAGTACAGGGTACAATCAGCCCCAGCATTTT,CASKESTGYNQPQHF
TRBD1,NA,TRBJ2-5,TRBV7-8,TGTGCCAGCAGCCTCGGGGGAGGGACAGGGGGTCAAGAGACCCAGTACTTC,CASSLGGGTGGQETQYF
NA,once,TRBJ1-2,TRBV2,TGTGCCAGCAGTGGGACAGACCAGGGCTACACCTTC,CASSGTDQGYTF
NA,NA,TRBJ2-5,TRBV2,TGTGCCAGCAGTCTGGGTCGGAGGACCGGAGAGACCCAGTACTTC,CASSLGRRTGETQYF
NA,NA,TRBJ2-1,TRBV9,TGTGCCAGCAGCGTAGGAGAGGGACTTTACAATGAGCAGTTCTTC,CASSVGEGLYNEQFF
NA,NA,TRBJ2-7,TRBV5-4,TGTGCCAGCAGCTTTGGAGGCTCCTACGAGCAGTACTTC,CASSFGGSYEQYF